This is a list of T cell receptor beta chains from one sample in a study of T cell responses to AZD1222 COVID-19 vaccine. Clones were sequenced by immunoSEQ multiplex PCR, and TCRdb holds only the in-frame ones, with some missing. The sample carries fewer than 65,000 clones, roughly 80% recorded once. The sequencing used peripheral blood, collected on day 0 of AZD1222 vaccination. The receptors derive from an adult in good health. The CDR3 runs from the conserved cysteine through the conserved F or W. The order of the fields is CDR3 DNA, CDR3 protein, D gene, CDR3 length, J gene, V gene, clone size. The D gene is left open where the match is weak. Clone sizes are given selectively: once, few, many, or a class where the clone is expanded.

CDR3 DNA: TGCAGCGTTGGACTTGGGACAGGGGGTGCTGAAGCTTTCTTT; CDR3 protein: CSVGLGTGGAEAFF; D gene: TRBD1; CDR3 length: 14; J gene: TRBJ1-1; V gene: TRBV29-1; clone size: .
CDR3 DNA: TGTGCCAGTAGGGACAGGGGAGGCACCGGGGAGCTGTTTTTT; CDR3 protein: CASRDRGGTGELFF; D gene: TRBD1; CDR3 length: 14; J gene: TRBJ2-2; V gene: TRBV19; clone size: .
CDR3 DNA: TGTGCCAGCAGCTTATGGAGCAGGGGGAATGAGCAGTTCTTC; CDR3 protein: CASSLWSRGNEQFF; D gene: TRBD1; CDR3 length: 14; J gene: TRBJ2-1; V gene: TRBV5-8; clone size: .
CDR3 DNA: TGTGCCATCCTCCAGGATCGGCACGGCAATGAGCAGTTCTTC; CDR3 protein: CAILQDRHGNEQFF; D gene: .; CDR3 length: 14; J gene: TRBJ2-1; V gene: TRBV2; clone size: .
CDR3 DNA: TGTGCCAGCTCACCCCGCTCGGATTTCAACTATGGCTACACCTTC; CDR3 protein: CASSPRSDFNYGYTF; D gene: .; CDR3 length: 15; J gene: TRBJ1-2; V gene: TRBV18; clone size: .
CDR3 DNA: TGCGCCAGCAGCCCCCGACAGGGGGGTATTGTCAATGAGCAGTTCTTC; CDR3 protein: CASSPRQGGIVNEQFF; D gene: TRBD1; CDR3 length: 16; J gene: TRBJ2-1; V gene: TRBV5-1; clone size: .
CDR3 DNA: TGTGCCAGCAGTGAAGCAAGGACTAACACCGGGGAGCTGTTTTTT; CDR3 protein: CASSEARTNTGELFF; D gene: .; CDR3 length: 15; J gene: TRBJ2-2; V gene: TRBV6-1; clone size: .
CDR3 DNA: TGTGCCAGCCAACCGGGAAGCTCCTACAATGAGCAGTTCTTC; CDR3 protein: CASQPGSSYNEQFF; D gene: .; CDR3 length: 14; J gene: TRBJ2-1; V gene: TRBV2; clone size: once
CDR3 DNA: TGTGCCAGCGCCCGTGTCCCCCCCACAGGGGACAGCAATCAGCCCCAGCATTTT; CDR3 protein: CASARVPPTGDSNQPQHF; D gene: TRBD1; CDR3 length: 18; J gene: TRBJ1-5; V gene: TRBV18; clone size: once
CDR3 DNA: TGTGCCAGCAGCCTGGGACTAGCGGGAGAGACCCAGTACTTC; CDR3 protein: CASSLGLAGETQYF; D gene: TRBD2; CDR3 length: 14; J gene: TRBJ2-5; V gene: TRBV3-1/TRBV3-2; clone size: once
CDR3 DNA: TGTGCCAGCAGCCGCCTACCCGGGACTAGCGGGGGGGCCGGATATACGCAGTATTTT; CDR3 protein: CASSRLPGTSGGAGYTQYF; D gene: TRBD2; CDR3 length: 19; J gene: TRBJ2-3; V gene: TRBV3-1/TRBV3-2; clone size: .
CDR3 DNA: TGTGCCAGCAGCCCTTCCGGCGGGAGGGACACCGGGGAGCTGTTTTTT; CDR3 protein: CASSPSGGRDTGELFF; D gene: TRBD2; CDR3 length: 16; J gene: TRBJ2-2; V gene: TRBV11-2; clone size: .
CDR3 DNA: TGTGCCAGCTCAACATCCAGGGCTGTAAGCACTGAAGCTTTCTTT; CDR3 protein: CASSTSRAVSTEAFF; D gene: .; CDR3 length: 15; J gene: TRBJ1-1; V gene: TRBV18; clone size: .
CDR3 DNA: TGTGCCAGTACCCCTCGGCAGGGGGCCAACAATGAGCAGTTCTTC; CDR3 protein: CASTPRQGANNEQFF; D gene: TRBD1; CDR3 length: 15; J gene: TRBJ2-1; V gene: TRBV19; clone size: .
CDR3 DNA: TGTGCCAGCAGGCCCACGACAGAGATCTATGGCTACACCTTC; CDR3 protein: CASRPTTEIYGYTF; D gene: .; CDR3 length: 14; J gene: TRBJ1-2; V gene: TRBV5-4; clone size: few
CDR3 DNA: TGTGCCAGCAGTCAATCCGGGACAGTCAACTATGGCTACACCTTC; CDR3 protein: CASSQSGTVNYGYTF; D gene: TRBD1; CDR3 length: 15; J gene: TRBJ1-2; V gene: TRBV6-5; clone size: .
CDR3 DNA: TGTGCCAGCAGCCAACTCACGGTGGCTTTCTTT; CDR3 protein: CASSQLTVAFF; D gene: .; CDR3 length: 11; J gene: TRBJ1-1; V gene: TRBV14; clone size: .
CDR3 DNA: TGTGCCAGCAGTTACTCGCGACAGGGAGGGCTGTTTTTT; CDR3 protein: CASSYSRQGGLFF; D gene: .; CDR3 length: 13; J gene: TRBJ2-2; V gene: TRBV6-5; clone size: .
CDR3 DNA: TGCAGCGTTGGATACGGGCCCTACGAGCAGTACTTC; CDR3 protein: CSVGYGPYEQYF; D gene: .; CDR3 length: 12; J gene: TRBJ2-7; V gene: TRBV29-1; clone size: .
CDR3 DNA: TGCGCCAGCAGCTTGGAGTGGGGGGCAACCACCTATGGCTACACCTTC; CDR3 protein: CASSLEWGATTYGYTF; D gene: .; CDR3 length: 16; J gene: TRBJ1-2; V gene: TRBV5-1; clone size: .
CDR3 DNA: TGTGCCAGTAGTATAGGCCGACTAGCGGGGGACTACAATGAGCAGTTCTTC; CDR3 protein: CASSIGRLAGDYNEQFF; D gene: TRBD2; CDR3 length: 17; J gene: TRBJ2-1; V gene: TRBV19; clone size: .
CDR3 DNA: TGTGCCAGCAGGGGGGGAAACCCCTCTGCTGAAGCTTTCTTT; CDR3 protein: CASRGGNPSAEAFF; D gene: .; CDR3 length: 14; J gene: TRBJ1-1; V gene: TRBV25-1; clone size: .
CDR3 DNA: TGCGCCAGCAGCCAAGATCCCAGGAACACTGAAGCTTTCTTT; CDR3 protein: CASSQDPRNTEAFF; D gene: .; CDR3 length: 14; J gene: TRBJ1-1; V gene: TRBV4-3; clone size: .
CDR3 DNA: TGCGCCAGCAGCTTTGGGGGGAACACTGAAGCTTTCTTT; CDR3 protein: CASSFGGNTEAFF; D gene: .; CDR3 length: 13; J gene: TRBJ1-1; V gene: TRBV5-1; clone size: .
CDR3 DNA: TGCAGCGTTGCAAAGCGGGGGGGATACAATGAGCAGTTCTTC; CDR3 protein: CSVAKRGGYNEQFF; D gene: TRBD2; CDR3 length: 14; J gene: TRBJ2-1; V gene: TRBV29-1; clone size: .
CDR3 DNA: TGTGCCAGCTGGTCCCCCAGGGTGAGCAATCAGCCCCAGCATTTT; CDR3 protein: CASWSPRVSNQPQHF; D gene: .; CDR3 length: 15; J gene: TRBJ1-5; V gene: TRBV28; clone size: .
CDR3 DNA: TGTGCCAGCAGCCAAGAAAGGGTTATCTACAATGAGCAGTTCTTC; CDR3 protein: CASSQERVIYNEQFF; D gene: .; CDR3 length: 15; J gene: TRBJ2-1; V gene: TRBV14; clone size: .
CDR3 DNA: TGTGCCTGGAGTGTACCAGGGCCGGACACCATATATTTT; CDR3 protein: CAWSVPGPDTIYF; D gene: .; CDR3 length: 13; J gene: TRBJ1-3; V gene: TRBV30; clone size: .
CDR3 DNA: TGTGCCAGCAGCCAAGGTCTAGCCAATCAGCCCCAGCATTTT; CDR3 protein: CASSQGLANQPQHF; D gene: .; CDR3 length: 14; J gene: TRBJ1-5; V gene: TRBV3-1/TRBV3-2; clone size: .
CDR3 DNA: TGTGCCAGCAGGAGGAGCAATGAGCAGTTCTTC; CDR3 protein: CASRRSNEQFF; D gene: .; CDR3 length: 11; J gene: TRBJ2-1; V gene: TRBV25-1; clone size: .
CDR3 DNA: TGTGCCAGCAGCCGAGGGACCCCGAGCACAGATACGCAGTATTTT; CDR3 protein: CASSRGTPSTDTQYF; D gene: .; CDR3 length: 15; J gene: TRBJ2-3; V gene: TRBV25-1; clone size: few
CDR3 DNA: TGTGCCAGCAGCTTAGGGGGGTCAGTTCAGAATTCACCCCTCCACTTT; CDR3 protein: CASSLGGSVQNSPLHF; D gene: .; CDR3 length: 16; J gene: TRBJ1-6; V gene: TRBV11-2; clone size: medium-sized
CDR3 DNA: TGTGCCAGCAGCCGGGGACAGGGGTTGGGCGAGCAGTACTTC; CDR3 protein: CASSRGQGLGEQYF; D gene: TRBD1; CDR3 length: 14; J gene: TRBJ2-7; V gene: TRBV3-1/TRBV3-2; clone size: .
CDR3 DNA: TGTGCCAGCAGTTCGGCAGGAGTATATGGCTACACCTTC; CDR3 protein: CASSSAGVYGYTF; D gene: .; CDR3 length: 13; J gene: TRBJ1-2; V gene: TRBV28; clone size: .
CDR3 DNA: TGTGCCAGTAGTATCTGGGTGGAACGGAATCAGCCCCAGCATTTT; CDR3 protein: CASSIWVERNQPQHF; D gene: .; CDR3 length: 15; J gene: TRBJ1-5; V gene: TRBV19; clone size: few
CDR3 DNA: TGTGCCATCAGTCCCGGGACTCTTCAGCCCCAGCATTTT; CDR3 protein: CAISPGTLQPQHF; D gene: .; CDR3 length: 13; J gene: TRBJ1-5; V gene: TRBV10-3; clone size: once
CDR3 DNA: TGCGCCAGCAGCTTGGGGTTACAGCCCAATTCGAACGAGCAGTACTTC; CDR3 protein: CASSLGLQPNSNEQYF; D gene: .; CDR3 length: 16; J gene: TRBJ2-7; V gene: TRBV5-1; clone size: .
CDR3 DNA: TGTGCCAGCAGTTTTTCACAAGGACCTTACAATGAGCAGTTCTTC; CDR3 protein: CASSFSQGPYNEQFF; D gene: .; CDR3 length: 15; J gene: TRBJ2-1; V gene: TRBV28; clone size: .